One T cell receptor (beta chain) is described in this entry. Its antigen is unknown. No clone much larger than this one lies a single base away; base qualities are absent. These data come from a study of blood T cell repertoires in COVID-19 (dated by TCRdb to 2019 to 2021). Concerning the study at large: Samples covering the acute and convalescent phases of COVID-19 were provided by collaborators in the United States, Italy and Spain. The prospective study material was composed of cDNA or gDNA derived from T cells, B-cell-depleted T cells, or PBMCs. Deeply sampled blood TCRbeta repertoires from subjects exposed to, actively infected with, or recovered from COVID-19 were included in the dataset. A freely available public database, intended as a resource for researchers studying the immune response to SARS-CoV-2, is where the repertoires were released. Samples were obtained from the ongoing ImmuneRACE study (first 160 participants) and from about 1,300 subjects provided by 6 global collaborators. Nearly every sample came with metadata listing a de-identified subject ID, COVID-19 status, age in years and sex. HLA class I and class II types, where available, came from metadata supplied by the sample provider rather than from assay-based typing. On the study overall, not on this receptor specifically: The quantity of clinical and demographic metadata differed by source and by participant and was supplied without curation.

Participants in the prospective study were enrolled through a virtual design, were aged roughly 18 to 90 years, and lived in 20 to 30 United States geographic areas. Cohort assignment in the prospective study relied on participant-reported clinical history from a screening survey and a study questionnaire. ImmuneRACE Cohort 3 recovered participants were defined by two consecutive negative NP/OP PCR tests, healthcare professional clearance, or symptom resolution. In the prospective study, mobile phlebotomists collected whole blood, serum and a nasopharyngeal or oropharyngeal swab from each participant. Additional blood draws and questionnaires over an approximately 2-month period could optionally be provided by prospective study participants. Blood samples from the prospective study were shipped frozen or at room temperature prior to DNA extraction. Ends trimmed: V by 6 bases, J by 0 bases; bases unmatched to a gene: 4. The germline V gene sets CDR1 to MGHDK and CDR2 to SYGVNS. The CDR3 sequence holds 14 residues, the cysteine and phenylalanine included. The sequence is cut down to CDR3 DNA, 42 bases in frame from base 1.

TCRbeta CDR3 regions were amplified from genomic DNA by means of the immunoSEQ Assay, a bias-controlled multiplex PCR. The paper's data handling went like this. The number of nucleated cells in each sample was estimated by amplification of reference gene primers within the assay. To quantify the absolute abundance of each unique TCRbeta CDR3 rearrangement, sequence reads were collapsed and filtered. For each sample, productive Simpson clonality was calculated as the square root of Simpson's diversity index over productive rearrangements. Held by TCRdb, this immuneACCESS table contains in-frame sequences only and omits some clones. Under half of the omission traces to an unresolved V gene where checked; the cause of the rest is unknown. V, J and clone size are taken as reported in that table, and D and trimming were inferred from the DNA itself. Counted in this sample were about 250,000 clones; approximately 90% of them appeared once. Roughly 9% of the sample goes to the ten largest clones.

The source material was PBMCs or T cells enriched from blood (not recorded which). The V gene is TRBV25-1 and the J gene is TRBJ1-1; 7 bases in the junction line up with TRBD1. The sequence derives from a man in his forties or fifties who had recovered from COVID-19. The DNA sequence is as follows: TGTGCCAGCAGGCTCGACAGGGTGAACACTGAAGCTTTCTTT. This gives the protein CASRLDRVNTEAFF. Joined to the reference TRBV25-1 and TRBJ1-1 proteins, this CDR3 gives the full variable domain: EADIYQTPRYLVIGTGKKITLECSQTMGHDKMYWYQQDPGMELHLIHYSYGVNSTEKGDLSSESTVSRIRTEHFPLTLESARPSHTSQYLCASRLDRVNTEAFFGQGTRLTVV.